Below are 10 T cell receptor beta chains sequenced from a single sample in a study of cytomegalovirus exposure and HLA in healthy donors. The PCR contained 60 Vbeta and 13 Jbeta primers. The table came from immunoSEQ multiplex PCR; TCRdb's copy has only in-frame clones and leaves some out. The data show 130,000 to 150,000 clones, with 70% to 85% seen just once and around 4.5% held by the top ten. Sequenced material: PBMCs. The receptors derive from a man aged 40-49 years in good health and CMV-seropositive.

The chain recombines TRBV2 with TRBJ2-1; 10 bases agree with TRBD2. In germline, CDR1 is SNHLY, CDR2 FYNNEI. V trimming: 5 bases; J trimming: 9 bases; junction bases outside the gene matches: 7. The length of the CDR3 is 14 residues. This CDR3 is CASSTPGLASEQFF. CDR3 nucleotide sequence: TGTGCCAGCAGTACTCCGGGACTAGCGAGTGAGCAGTTCTTC.

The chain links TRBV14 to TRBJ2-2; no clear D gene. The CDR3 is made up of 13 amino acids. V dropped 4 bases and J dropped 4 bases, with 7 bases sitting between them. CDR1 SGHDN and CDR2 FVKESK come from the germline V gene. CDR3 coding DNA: TGTGCCAGCAGCCCCAGGCTCACCGGGGAGCTGTTTTTT. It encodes CASSPRLTGELFF.

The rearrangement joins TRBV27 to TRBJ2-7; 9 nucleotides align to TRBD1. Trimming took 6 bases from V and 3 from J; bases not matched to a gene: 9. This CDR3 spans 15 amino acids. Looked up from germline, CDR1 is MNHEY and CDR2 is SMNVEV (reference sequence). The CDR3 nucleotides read TGTGCCAGCAGATCGCGGACAGGGGACGACTACGAGCAGTACTTC. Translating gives CASRSRTGDDYEQYF.

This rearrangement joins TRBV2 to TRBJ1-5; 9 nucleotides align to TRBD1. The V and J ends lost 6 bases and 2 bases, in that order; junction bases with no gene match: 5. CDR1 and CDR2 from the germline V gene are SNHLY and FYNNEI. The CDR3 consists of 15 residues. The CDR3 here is CASRDRGWGNQPQHF. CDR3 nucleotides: TGTGCCAGCAGGGACAGGGGTTGGGGCAATCAGCCCCAGCATTTT.

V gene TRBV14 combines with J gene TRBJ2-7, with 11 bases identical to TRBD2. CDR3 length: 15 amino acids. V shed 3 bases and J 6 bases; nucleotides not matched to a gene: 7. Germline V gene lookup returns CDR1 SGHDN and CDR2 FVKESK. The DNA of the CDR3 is TGTGCCAGCAGCCAGGAACTAGCGGGAGTGGCCGAGCAGTACTTC. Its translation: CASSQELAGVAEQYF.

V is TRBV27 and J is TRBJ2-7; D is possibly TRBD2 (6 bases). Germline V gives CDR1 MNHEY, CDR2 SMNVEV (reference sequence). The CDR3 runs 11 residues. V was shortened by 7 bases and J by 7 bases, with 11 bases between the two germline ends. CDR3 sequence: CASTGGLEQYF. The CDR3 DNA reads TGTGCCAGCACTGGGGGGTTAGAGCAGTACTTC.

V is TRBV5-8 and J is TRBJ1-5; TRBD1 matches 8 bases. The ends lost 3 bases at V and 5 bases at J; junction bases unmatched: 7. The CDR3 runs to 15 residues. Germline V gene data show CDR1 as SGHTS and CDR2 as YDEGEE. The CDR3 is CASSWGDRFHQPQHF. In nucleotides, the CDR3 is TGTGCCAGCAGCTGGGGGGACAGGTTTCATCAGCCCCAGCATTTT.

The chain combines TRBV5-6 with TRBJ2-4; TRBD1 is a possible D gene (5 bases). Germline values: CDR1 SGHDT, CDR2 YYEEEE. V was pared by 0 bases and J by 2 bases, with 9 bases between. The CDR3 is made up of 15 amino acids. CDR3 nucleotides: TGTGCCAGCAGCTTGGACAGGCTTTCCAAAAACATTCAGTACTTC. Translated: CASSLDRLSKNIQYF. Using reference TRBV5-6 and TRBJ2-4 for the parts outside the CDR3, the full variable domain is DAGVTQSPTHLIKTRGQQVTLRCSPKSGHDTVSWYQQALGQGPQFIFQYYEEEERQRGNFPDRFSGHQFPNYSSELNVNALLLGDSALYLCASSLDRLSKNIQYFGAGTRLSVL.

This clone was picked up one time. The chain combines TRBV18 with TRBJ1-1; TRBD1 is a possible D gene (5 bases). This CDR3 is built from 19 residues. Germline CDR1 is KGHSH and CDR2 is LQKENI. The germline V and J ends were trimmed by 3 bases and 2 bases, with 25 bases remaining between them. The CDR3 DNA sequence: TGTGCCAGCTCACCGTACAGACCGCAGTCAGTGGGGCAAAACACTGAAGCTTTCTTT. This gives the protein CASSPYRPQSVGQNTEAFF.

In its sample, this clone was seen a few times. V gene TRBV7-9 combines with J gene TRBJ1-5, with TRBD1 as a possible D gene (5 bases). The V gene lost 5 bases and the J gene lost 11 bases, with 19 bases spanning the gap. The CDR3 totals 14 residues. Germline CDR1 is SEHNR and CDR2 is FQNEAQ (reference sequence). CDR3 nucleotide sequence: TGTGCCAGCAGCAGAGGGACCGAGCGGGGGTCCCAGCATTTT. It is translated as CASSRGTERGSQHF.